This T cell receptor (beta chain) was captured by sequencing in a study of blood T cell repertoires in COVID-19. Measured with immunoSEQ multiplex PCR; TCRdb has only the in-frame clones, and not every one. The sample yields 100,000 to 150,000 clones, approximately 83% seen once. Trimming took 3 bases from V and 7 from J, leaving 18 bases between them. The germline V gene has CDR1 KGHSH and CDR2 LQKENI. CDR3 length: 15 residues. Sequenced sample: peripheral blood. The clonotype comes from a woman of 80 years or more with acute or convalescent COVID-19. The J gene is TRBJ1-2, the V gene TRBV18; a possible D gene is TRBD1 (6 bases). As DNA, the CDR3 is TGTGCCAGCTCACCTCCGCTTGCAGGGGCGGGTGGCTACACCTTC. It specifies CASSPPLAGAGGYTF.